These 9 T cell receptor beta chains were sequenced from one sample in a study of Graves' ophthalmopathy and Graves' hyperthyroidism. Scientists amplified the TCR beta CDR3 regions from RNA transcripts. First-round RT-PCR with HTBI primers preceded a second-round multiplex PCR. TCRdb fed the multiplex PCR reads into MiXCR, producing one record per CDR3 protein. Of hundreds of thousands of distinct CDR3 sequences listed, 22% are singletons. The sequenced material came from peripheral blood. These TCRs come from a woman between 18 and 29 years old with stable Graves' hyperthyroidism. Some clones in this sample may be carry-over from other donors' samples.

This clonotype occurred many times. The rearrangement uses TRBV6-5 and TRBJ2-5; 7 nucleotides align to TRBD1. V was clipped by 0 bases and J by 2 bases; unmatched bases: 6. CDR1 is MNHEY and CDR2 is SVGAGI in the germline V gene. CDR3 length equals 16 residues. The CDR3 region is CASSYSWGQPQETQYF. CDR3 nucleotides: TGTGCCAGCAGTTACTCTTGGGGACAGCCGCAAGAGACCCAGTACTTC.

The gene calls are TRBV18 and TRBJ1-1; D is unresolved. The CDR3 has 15 amino acids. The V end lost 0 bases, the J end lost 4 bases, and 12 bases lay between the germline ends. Germline CDR1 KGHSH, CDR2 LQKENI. The chain's CDR3 is CASSPPKGRGTEAFF. CDR3 sequence (DNA): TGTGCCAGCTCACCACCGAAGGGTCGGGGCACTGAAGCTTTCTTT.

This clonotype was found many times. The CDR3 loop is CASRAENTEAFF. The CDR3 bases are TGTGCCAGTAGAGCGGAGAACACTGAAGCTTTCTTT. This chain joins TRBV19 and TRBJ1-1, with D unresolved. Germline lookup yields CDR1 LNHDA and CDR2 SQIVND (reference sequence). V lost 6 bases and J lost 1, with 6 bases in between. The CDR3 sequence is 12 residues long.

The chain combines TRBV12-3 or TRBV12-4 with TRBJ2-5; D is possibly TRBD1 (6 bases). The length of the CDR3 is 14 residues. Between the trimmed V and J ends, which lost 7 bases and 1 base, there was a span of 13 bases. CDR3 in DNA: TGTGCCAGCACCTCGGGCAGGGGCCAAGAGACCCAGTACTTC. This sequence encodes CASTSGRGQETQYF.

This clonotype came up many times. This rearrangement joins TRBV24-1 to TRBJ2-6, with TRBD2 matching 12 bases. Germline lookup yields CDR1 KGHDR and CDR2 SFDVKD. V shed 5 bases and J 1 base; nucleotides not matched to a gene: 5. The CDR3 is made up of 18 amino acids. CDR3 amino acids: CATSVASGRGSGANVLTF. The CDR3 DNA follows: TGTGCCACCAGTGTGGCTAGCGGGAGGGGGTCTGGGGCCAACGTCCTGACTTTC.

This clonotype was counted between two and nine times. The chain is built from TRBV18 and TRBJ1-1; D call uncertain. With 3 bases removed from V and 1 base from J, the gap between germline ends came to 12 bases. This CDR3 has 15 residues. CDR1 is KGHSH, CDR2 LQKENI, per germline. Written as DNA, the CDR3 is TGTGCCAGCTCACCCGCTTGGAATCCGAACACTGAAGCTTTCTTT. Amino acids: CASSPAWNPNTEAFF. The complete variable domain, with remaining parts taken from reference TRBV18 and TRBJ1-1, reads NAGVMQNPRHLVRRRGQEARLRCSPMKGHSHVYWYRQLPEEGLKFMVYLQKENIIDESGMPKERFSAEFPKEGPSILRIQQVVRGDSAAYFCASSPAWNPNTEAFFGQGTRLTVV.

This clonotype appeared many times. V usage is TRBV28 and J usage is TRBJ1-3, with D perhaps TRBD1 (5 bases). Trimming shortened V by 3 bases and J by 2 bases, and 8 bases separated the two germline ends. Per the germline V gene, CDR1 is MDHEN and CDR2 is SYDVKM. The CDR3 spans 14 residues. This CDR3 is CASSFGGTGNTIYF. The CDR3 bases are TGTGCCAGCAGTTTCGGGGGTACTGGAAACACCATATATTTT.

V is TRBV6-1 and J is TRBJ1-6; D gene ambiguous. CDR1 is MNHNS, CDR2 SASEGT, per germline. This CDR3 is built from 15 residues. The ends were cut back, 6 bases at V and 10 bases at J, with 19 bases in the middle. Here the CDR3 DNA reads TGTGCCAGCAGCGATTTAAGTGGTTCTAGCTCACCCCTCCACTTT. This encodes CASSDLSGSSSPLHF.

The chain combines TRBV18 with TRBJ2-2; D gene unclear. Germline-derived CDR1 and CDR2 are KGHSH and LQKENI. V shed 3 bases and J shed 1 base, with 12 bases lying between them. This CDR3 region has 16 residues. The CDR3 sequence is CASSPPGFLNTGELFF. CDR3 bases: TGTGCCAGCTCACCGCCCGGGTTCTTGAACACCGGGGAGCTGTTTTTT.